This entry concerns a single TCR beta chain. The antigen remains unidentified. A single-stranded UMI oligo with SP2 sequence was ligated to cDNA 3' ends. The first PCR ran approximately 4 cycles with an equimolar RC1.1 and RC1.2 beta primer mix. TCR alpha and beta chains were handled separately starting at the second PCR. MiXCR was run by TCRdb on the UMI-ligation and nested PCR reads, yielding one entry per CDR3 protein. The profile shows around 50,000 distinct CDR3 sequences, roughly 11% of them singletons. This sample was taken from a study of quantifying T cell responses using KT2 cells. Study-wide context: RNA was reverse transcribed with TCR alpha and beta constant-region primers. The second PCR was a qPCR stopped at a predetermined fluorescence threshold.

After removal of 0 bases from V and 5 bases from J, the junction contained 12 bases not matched to a gene. Per germline, CDR1 ENHRY and CDR2 SYGVKD. The length of the CDR3 is 18 residues. Known numbers of the T cell clone KT2 were added to PBMC. Study-wide results and limits: At about one KT2 cell per 100,000 PBMC, KT2 sequences were still detected.

The sequencing input was PBMCs spiked with cells of the T cell clone KT2. This clonotype was obtained from a human donor. The chain recombines TRBV10-3 with TRBJ1-5; 8 nucleotides align to TRBD1. The CDR3: CAISESNLRTGWDQPQHF. DNA for the CDR3: TGTGCCATCAGTGAGTCGAATCTTCGGACAGGGTGGGATCAGCCCCAGCATTTT.